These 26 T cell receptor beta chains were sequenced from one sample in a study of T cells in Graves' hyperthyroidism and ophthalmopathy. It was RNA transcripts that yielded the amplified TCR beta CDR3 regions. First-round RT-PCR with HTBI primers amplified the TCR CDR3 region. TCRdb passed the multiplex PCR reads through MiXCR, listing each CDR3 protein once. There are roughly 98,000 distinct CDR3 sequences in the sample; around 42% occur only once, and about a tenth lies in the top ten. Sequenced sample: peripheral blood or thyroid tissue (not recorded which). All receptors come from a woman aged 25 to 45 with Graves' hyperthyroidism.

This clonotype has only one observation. The chain's CDR3 is CASSQEPSGSLDYGYTF. The CDR3 nucleotides are TGTGCCAGCAGCCAAGAGCCTAGCGGGAGCTTGGACTATGGCTACACCTTC. The chain has TRBV4-2 and TRBJ1-2, with D hard to call. The CDR3 has 17 amino acids. Trimming took 0 bases from V and 3 from J, leaving 17 bases between them. Germline V gene data show CDR1 as LGHNA and CDR2 as YNFKEQ.

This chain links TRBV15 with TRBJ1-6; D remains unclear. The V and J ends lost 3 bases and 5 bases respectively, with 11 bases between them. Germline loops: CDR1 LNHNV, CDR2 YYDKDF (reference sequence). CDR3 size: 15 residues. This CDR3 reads CATSSDRDDNSPLHF. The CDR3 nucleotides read TGTGCCACCAGCAGTGACCGGGATGATAATTCACCCCTCCACTTT.

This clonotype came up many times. This CDR3 is CASQTQTDTQYF. CDR3 in DNA: TGCGCCAGCCAGACACAGACAGATACGCAGTATTTT. The V gene is TRBV5-1, the J gene TRBJ2-3; D is unresolved. The CDR3 extends over 12 amino acids. Germline values: CDR1 SGHRS, CDR2 YFSETQ. Trimming stripped 7 bases from V and 3 bases from J, with 9 bases between.

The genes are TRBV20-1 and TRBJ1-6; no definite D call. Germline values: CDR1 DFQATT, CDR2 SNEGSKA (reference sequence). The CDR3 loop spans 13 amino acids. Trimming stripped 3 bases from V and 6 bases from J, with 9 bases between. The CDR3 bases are TGCAGTGCTAGCCCGAGGAGTAATTCACCCCTCCACTTT. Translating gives CSASPRSNSPLHF.

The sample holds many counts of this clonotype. CDR3: CASSLAFSGPGEQYF. CDR3 nucleotide sequence: TGTGCCAGCAGCTTAGCATTTAGCGGTCCTGGCGAGCAGTACTTC. The rearrangement uses TRBV7-6 and TRBJ2-7, with D perhaps matching TRBD2 (6 bases). V was trimmed by 0 bases and J by 6 bases, leaving 15 bases between them. This CDR3 comprises 15 residues. In germline, CDR1 is SGHVS, CDR2 FNYEAQ.

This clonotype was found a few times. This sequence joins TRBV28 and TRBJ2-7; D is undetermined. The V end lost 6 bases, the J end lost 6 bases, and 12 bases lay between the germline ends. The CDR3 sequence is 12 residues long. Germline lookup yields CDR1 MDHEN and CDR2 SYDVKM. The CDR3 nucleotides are TGTGCCAGCAGACAAAATCGTGGCGAGCAGTACTTC. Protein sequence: CASRQNRGEQYF.

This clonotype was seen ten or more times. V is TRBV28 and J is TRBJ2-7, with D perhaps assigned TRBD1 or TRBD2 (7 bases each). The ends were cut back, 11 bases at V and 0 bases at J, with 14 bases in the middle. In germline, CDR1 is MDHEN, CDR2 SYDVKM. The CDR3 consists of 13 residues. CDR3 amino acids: CAGGDSSSYEQYF. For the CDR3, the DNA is TGTGCCGGGGGGGACAGCTCCTCCTACGAGCAGTACTTC.

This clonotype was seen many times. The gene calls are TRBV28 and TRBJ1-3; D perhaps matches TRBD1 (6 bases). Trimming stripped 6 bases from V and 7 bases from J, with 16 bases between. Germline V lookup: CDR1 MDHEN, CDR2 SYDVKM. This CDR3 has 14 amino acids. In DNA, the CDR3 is TGTGCCAGCAGGTTACAGGGCCAGGACAACACCATATATTTT. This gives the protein CASRLQGQDNTIYF.

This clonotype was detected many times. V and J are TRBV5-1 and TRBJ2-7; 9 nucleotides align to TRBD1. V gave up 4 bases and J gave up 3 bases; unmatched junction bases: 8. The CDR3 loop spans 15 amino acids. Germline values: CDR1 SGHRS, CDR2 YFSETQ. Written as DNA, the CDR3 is TGCGCCAGCAGCACCGGGACAGGGTGGCACTACGAGCAGTACTTC. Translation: CASSTGTGWHYEQYF.

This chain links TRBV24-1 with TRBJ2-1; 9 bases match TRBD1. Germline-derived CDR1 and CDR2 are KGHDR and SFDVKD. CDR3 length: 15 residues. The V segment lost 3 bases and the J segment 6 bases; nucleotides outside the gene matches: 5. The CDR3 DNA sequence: TGTGCCACCAGTGATGATTGGACAGGGGTCAATGAGCAGTTCTTC. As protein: CATSDDWTGVNEQFF.

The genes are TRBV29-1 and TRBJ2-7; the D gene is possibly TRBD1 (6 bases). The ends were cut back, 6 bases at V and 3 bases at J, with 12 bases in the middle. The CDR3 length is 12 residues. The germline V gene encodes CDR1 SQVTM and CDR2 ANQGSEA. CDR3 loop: CSVSKGVYEQYF. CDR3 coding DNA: TGCAGCGTATCTAAGGGGGTCTACGAGCAGTACTTC.

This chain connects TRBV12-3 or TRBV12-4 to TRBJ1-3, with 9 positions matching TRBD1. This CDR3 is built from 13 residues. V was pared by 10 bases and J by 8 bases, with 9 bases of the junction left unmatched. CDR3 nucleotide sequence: TGTGCCATACAGGGGGCGGAAGGCTACACCATATATTTT. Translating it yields CAIQGAEGYTIYF.

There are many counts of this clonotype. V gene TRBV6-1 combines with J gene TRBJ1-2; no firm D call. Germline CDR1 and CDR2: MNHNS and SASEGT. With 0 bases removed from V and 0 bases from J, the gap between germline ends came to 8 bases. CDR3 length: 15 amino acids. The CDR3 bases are TGTGCCAGCAGTGAAGCGGCGGGGACTAACTATGGCTACACCTTC. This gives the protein CASSEAAGTNYGYTF.

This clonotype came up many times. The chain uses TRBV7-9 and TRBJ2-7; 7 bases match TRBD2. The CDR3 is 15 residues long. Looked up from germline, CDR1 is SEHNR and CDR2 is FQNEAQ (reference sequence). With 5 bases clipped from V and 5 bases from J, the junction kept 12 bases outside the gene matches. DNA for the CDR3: TGTGCCAGCAGCCCTTTTGGGGGGGAGGTTCACGAGCAGTACTTC. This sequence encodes CASSPFGGEVHEQYF.

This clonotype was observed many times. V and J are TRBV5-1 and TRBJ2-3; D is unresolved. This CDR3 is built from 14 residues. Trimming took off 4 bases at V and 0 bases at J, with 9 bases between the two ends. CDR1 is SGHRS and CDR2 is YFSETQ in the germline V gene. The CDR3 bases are TGCGCCAGCAGCGCCGTCGGCAGCACAGATACGCAGTATTTT. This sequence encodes CASSAVGSTDTQYF. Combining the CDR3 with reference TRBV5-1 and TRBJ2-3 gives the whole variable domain KAGVTQTPRYLIKTRGQQVTLSCSPISGHRSVSWYQQTPGQGLQFLFEYFSETQRNKGNFPGRFSGRQFSNSRSEMNVSTLELGDSALYLCASSAVGSTDTQYFGPGTRLTVL.

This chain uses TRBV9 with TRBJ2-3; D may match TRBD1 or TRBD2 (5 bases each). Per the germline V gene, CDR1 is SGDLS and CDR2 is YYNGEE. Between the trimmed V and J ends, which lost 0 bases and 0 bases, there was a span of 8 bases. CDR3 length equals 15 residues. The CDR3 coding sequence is TGTGCCAGCAGCGTAGGGGGGAGCAGCACAGATACGCAGTATTTT. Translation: CASSVGGSSTDTQYF.

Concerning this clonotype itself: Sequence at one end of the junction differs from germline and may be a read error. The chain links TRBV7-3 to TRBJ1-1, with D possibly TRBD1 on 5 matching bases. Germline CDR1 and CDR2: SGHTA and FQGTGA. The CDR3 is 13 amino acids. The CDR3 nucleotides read TGCGCCAGCAGCTTAAGAGTGGGGGGTGAAGCTTTCTTT. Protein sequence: CASSLRVGGEAFF.

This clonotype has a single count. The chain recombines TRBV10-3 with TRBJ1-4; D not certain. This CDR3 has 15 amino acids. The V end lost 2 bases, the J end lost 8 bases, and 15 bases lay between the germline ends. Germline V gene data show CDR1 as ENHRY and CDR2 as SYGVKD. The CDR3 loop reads CAISETDAIWEKLFF. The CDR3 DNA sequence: TGTGCCATCAGTGAGACGGACGCAATCTGGGAAAAACTGTTTTTT.

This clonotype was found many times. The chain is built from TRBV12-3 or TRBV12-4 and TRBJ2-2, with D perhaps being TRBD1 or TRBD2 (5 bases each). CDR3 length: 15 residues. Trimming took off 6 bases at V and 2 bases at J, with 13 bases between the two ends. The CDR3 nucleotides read TGTGCCAGCAGGACCTGGGGACCCAACACCGGGGAGCTGTTTTTT. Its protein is CASRTWGPNTGELFF.

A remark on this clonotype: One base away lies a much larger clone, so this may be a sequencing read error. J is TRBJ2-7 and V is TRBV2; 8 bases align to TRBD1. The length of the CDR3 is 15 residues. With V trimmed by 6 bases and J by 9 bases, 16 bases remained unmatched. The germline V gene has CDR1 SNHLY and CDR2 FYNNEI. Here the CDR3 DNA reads TGTGCCAGCAGACGCGGCGACAGGGGCGGCGACGGGCAGTACTTC. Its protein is CASRRGDRGGDGQYF.

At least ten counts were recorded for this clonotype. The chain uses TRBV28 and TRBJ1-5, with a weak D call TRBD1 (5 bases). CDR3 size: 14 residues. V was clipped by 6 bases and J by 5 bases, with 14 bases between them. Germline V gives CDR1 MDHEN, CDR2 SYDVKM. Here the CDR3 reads CASRDTGGYQPQHF. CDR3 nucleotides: TGTGCCAGCAGGGACACAGGCGGATATCAGCCCCAGCATTTT.

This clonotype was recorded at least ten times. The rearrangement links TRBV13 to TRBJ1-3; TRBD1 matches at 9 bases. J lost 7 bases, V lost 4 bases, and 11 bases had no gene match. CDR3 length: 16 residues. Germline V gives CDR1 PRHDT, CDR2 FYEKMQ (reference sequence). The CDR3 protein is CASSWSGTGLGNTIYF. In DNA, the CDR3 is TGTGCCAGCAGCTGGTCCGGGACAGGGTTAGGGAACACCATATATTTT.

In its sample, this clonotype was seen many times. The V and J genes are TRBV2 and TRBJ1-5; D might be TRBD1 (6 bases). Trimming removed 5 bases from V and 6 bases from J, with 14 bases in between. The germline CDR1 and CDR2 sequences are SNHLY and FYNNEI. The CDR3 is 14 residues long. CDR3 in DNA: TGTGCCAGCAGTTCAGACAGGAATGGTCAGCCCCAGCATTTT. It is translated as CASSSDRNGQPQHF.

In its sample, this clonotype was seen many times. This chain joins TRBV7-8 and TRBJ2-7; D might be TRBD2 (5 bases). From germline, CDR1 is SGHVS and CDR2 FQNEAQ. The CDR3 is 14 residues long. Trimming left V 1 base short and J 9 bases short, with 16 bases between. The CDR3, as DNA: TGTGCCAGCAGCTTAGGACACCTCGGAGGCGGGCAGTACTTC. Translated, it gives CASSLGHLGGGQYF.

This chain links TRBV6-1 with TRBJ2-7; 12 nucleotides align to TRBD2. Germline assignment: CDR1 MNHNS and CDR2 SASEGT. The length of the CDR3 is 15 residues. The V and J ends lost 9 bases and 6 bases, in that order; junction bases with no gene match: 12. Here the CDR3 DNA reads TGTGCCAGTCTAGCGGGAGGGCCCACCCCTGTCGAGCAGTACTTC. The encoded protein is CASLAGGPTPVEQYF.

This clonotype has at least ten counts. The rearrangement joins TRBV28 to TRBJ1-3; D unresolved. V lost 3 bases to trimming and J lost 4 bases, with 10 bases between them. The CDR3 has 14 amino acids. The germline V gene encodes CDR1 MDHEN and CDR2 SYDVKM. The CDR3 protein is CASSFSAGGNTIYF. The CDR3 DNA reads TGTGCCAGCAGTTTTTCCGCCGGGGGAAACACCATATATTTT.